This is a list of T cell receptor beta chains from one sample in a study of T cells in localized non-small cell lung cancer. Some clones are missing from TCRdb's copy, which holds only in-frame ones; the method was immunoSEQ multiplex PCR. The sample includes roughly 40,000 clones, 88% of them seen just once. The specimen was peripheral blood, collected before any cancer treatment. The receptors shown here come from a woman aged 35 to 69 with stage I lung adenocarcinoma. Each CDR3 is given with its conserved first and last residue. The order of the fields is D gene, clone size, J gene, V gene, CDR3 protein, CDR3 DNA. D genes are given only for firm matches. Some rows have no size entry. The others give once, few or many, or a class for an expanded clone.

>TRBD2|NA|TRBJ2-1|TRBV5-4
CASSPEPGLAAYNEQFF
TGTGCCAGCAGCCCCGAACCGGGACTAGCGGCATACAATGAGCAGTTCTTC
>TRBD2|once|TRBJ2-1|TRBV5-4
CASRGAGHNEQFF
TGTGCCAGCAGGGGAGCGGGACACAATGAGCAGTTCTTC
>NA|NA|TRBJ2-7|TRBV7-3
CASSLSGGGAYEQYF
TGTGCCAGCAGCTTAAGTGGCGGCGGGGCCTACGAGCAGTACTTC
>NA|NA|TRBJ1-1|TRBV25-1
CASNKGGNTEAFF
TGTGCCAGCAACAAGGGGGGAAACACTGAAGCTTTCTTT
>NA|NA|TRBJ2-7|TRBV6-5
CASSYSGPENLYEQYF
TGTGCCAGCAGTTACTCGGGTCCGGAGAATTTGTACGAGCAGTACTTC
>NA|NA|TRBJ1-5|TRBV19
CASNRRQTYQPQHF
TGTGCCAGCAATCGGCGACAGACCTATCAGCCCCAGCATTTT
>TRBD1|NA|TRBJ2-1|TRBV2
CASSWTGGAYNEQFF
TGTGCCAGCAGTTGGACAGGGGGGGCGTACAATGAGCAGTTCTTC
>NA|NA|TRBJ2-7|TRBV18
CASSPGTEQYF
TGTGCCAGCTCACCAGGAACCGAGCAGTACTTC
>TRBD2|NA|TRBJ2-2|TRBV11-2
CASSSESLAGVNTGELFF
TGTGCCAGCAGCTCAGAGAGCCTAGCGGGGGTAAACACCGGGGAGCTGTTTTTT
>TRBD1|once|TRBJ1-1|TRBV7-9
CASSPGGYTEAFF
TGTGCCAGCAGCCCAGGGGGTTATACTGAAGCTTTCTTT
>TRBD2|NA|TRBJ2-1|TRBV5-1
CASSLAAGLAYNEQFF
TGCGCCAGCAGCTTGGCCGCGGGACTAGCCTACAATGAGCAGTTCTTC
>NA|NA|TRBJ2-2|TRBV9
CASSVGTQGPGELFF
TGTGCCAGCAGCGTGGGGACTCAGGGTCCCGGGGAGCTGTTTTTT
>TRBD2|NA|TRBJ2-7|TRBV7-2
CASSPTSGRDYEQYF
TGTGCCAGCAGTCCCACTAGCGGGAGAGACTACGAGCAGTACTTC
>TRBD1|medium-sized|TRBJ2-7|TRBV6-5
CASSRDRNYEQYF
TGTGCCAGCAGTCGGGACAGGAATTACGAGCAGTACTTC
>NA|NA|TRBJ1-5|TRBV7-6
CARRRDQPQHF
TGTGCCAGGAGAAGGGATCAGCCCCAGCATTTT
>NA|NA|TRBJ2-2|TRBV15
CATSRDRIGWGSLIGELFF
TGTGCCACCAGCAGAGATCGGATCGGATGGGGGTCCCTCATCGGGGAGCTGTTTTTT
>NA|once|TRBJ1-1|TRBV9
CASSPRGSRNTEAFF
TGTGCCAGCAGCCCCCGGGGGTCAAGGAACACTGAAGCTTTCTTT
>NA|NA|TRBJ1-1|TRBV4-1
CASSNLAGTVVNTEAFF
TGCGCCAGCAGCAACTTAGCCGGGACCGTCGTGAACACTGAAGCTTTCTTT
>NA|NA|TRBJ2-5|TRBV5-4
CASSVGRQETQYF
TGTGCCAGCAGCGTAGGGCGACAAGAGACCCAGTACTTC
>NA|NA|TRBJ2-5|TRBV5-5
CASSLVLPTRETQYF
TGTGCCAGCAGCTTAGTTCTCCCGACCCGAGAGACCCAGTACTTC
>TRBD1|NA|TRBJ1-3|TRBV18
CASSPGTVSGNTIYF
TGTGCCAGCTCACCTGGGACAGTCTCTGGAAACACCATATATTTT
>TRBD2|NA|TRBJ2-2|TRBV5-1
CASSWDPGTSAGELFF
TGCGCCAGCAGCTGGGATCCCGGGACTAGCGCCGGGGAGCTGTTTTTT
>TRBD1|NA|TRBJ1-1|TRBV6-6
CASSYSGQMNTEAFF
TGTGCCAGCAGTTATTCGGGACAGATGAACACTGAAGCTTTCTTT
>NA|NA|TRBJ2-1|TRBV7-9
CASSYWGDNEQFF
TGTGCCAGCAGCTATTGGGGGGACAATGAGCAGTTCTTC
>NA|NA|TRBJ2-1|TRBV9
CASSARGAGTYNEQFF
TGTGCCAGCAGCGCCCGGGGGGCAGGGACATACAATGAGCAGTTCTTC
>NA|NA|TRBJ2-7|TRBV5-6
CASSLGMAQYF
TGTGCCAGCAGCTTGGGAATGGCGCAGTACTTC
>TRBD1|few|TRBJ1-5|TRBV28
CASRQGGNQPQHF
TGTGCCAGCAGGCAGGGGGGAAATCAGCCCCAGCATTTT
>NA|NA|TRBJ2-2|TRBV29-1
CSVPIGPNTGELFF
TGCAGCGTACCCATCGGCCCGAACACCGGGGAGCTGTTTTTT
>NA|NA|TRBJ2-3|TRBV7-9
CASTPMGGPQGTQYF
TGTGCCAGCACCCCCATGGGGGGGCCCCAGGGGACGCAGTATTTT